A single sample is the source of the 27 T cell receptor beta chains below, sequenced in a study of regulatory T cells in long-lasting Graves disease (dated by TCRdb to the early 2020s). The method behind the library was multiplex PCR. The data were produced on an Illumina HiSeq 4000. CDR3 regions were amplified by Arm-PCR with iRepertoire HTBI primers to construct TCR beta libraries. TCRdb itself trimmed the public reads at Q25 with fastp, ran MiXCR and retained productive beta chains. Here each entry gathers all rows of one CDR3 protein and keeps the most common genes and DNA. For this sample the table gives under 500,000 distinct CDR3 sequences, of which less than 20% were detected only once. The leading ten clones occupy about 10% of the sample. In the paper's terms, the time point label means: newly diagnosed GD, antithyroid drugs for less than 3 months. For both TCR sequencing and RNA sequencing, RNA was extracted from PBMCs using TRIzol.

The same data also went into a second study, on T cells in Graves' hyperthyroidism and ophthalmopathy.

This sample comprised peripheral blood mononuclear cells (PBMCs), obtained at new diagnosis, from a patient treated with antithyroid drugs. Receptor source: a young woman with Graves disease. Donor details come from another sample of the same person, matched by shared clones.

This clonotype came up many times. CDR3 bases: TGTGCCAGCAGCATGCGACGAGTACAAGAGACCCAGTACTTC. Translation gives CASSMRRVQETQYF. V usage is TRBV2 and J usage is TRBJ2-5; D call uncertain. CDR3 length: 14 amino acids. Between the trimmed V and J ends, which lost 6 bases and 2 bases, there was a span of 13 bases. Germline V CDR1 and CDR2: SNHLY, FYNNEI. Full variable domain (outside the CDR3, taken from reference TRBV2 and TRBJ2-5): EPEVTQTPSHQVTQMGQEVILRCVPISNHLYFYWYRQILGQKVEFLVSFYNNEISEKSEIFDDQFSVERPDGSNFTLKIRSTKLEDSAMYFCASSMRRVQETQYFGPGTRLLVL.

This clonotype was found many times. The rearrangement links TRBV28 to TRBJ2-1, with D uncertain. Germline V gene sequence: CDR1 MDHEN, CDR2 SYDVKM. The CDR3 length is 15 residues. The ends were cut back, 4 bases at V and 2 bases at J, with 12 bases in the middle. The CDR3 nucleotides are TGTGCCAGCAGTTCTTACGAGCCCACCTACAATGAGCAGTTCTTC. Residues: CASSSYEPTYNEQFF.

As regards this clonotype: A read error is the likely source, as a far larger clone sits one nucleotide away. The V gene is TRBV7-9, the J gene TRBJ2-1, with TRBD1 as a possible D gene (5 bases). The CDR3 has 12 residues. Germline V gives CDR1 SEHNR, CDR2 FQNEAQ (reference sequence). Trimming cost V 1 base and J 10 bases, with 8 bases left between them. The CDR3 nucleotides are TGTGCCAGCAGCTTAGTACAGGACGAGCAGTTCTTC. The encoded protein is CASSLVQDEQFF.

V usage is TRBV5-1 and J usage is TRBJ2-2; 8 positions match TRBD1. Germline V lookup: CDR1 SGHRS, CDR2 YFSETQ. The CDR3 is made up of 15 amino acids. The V and J ends lost 1 base and 5 bases, in that order; junction bases with no gene match: 4. The CDR3 DNA sequence: TGCGCCAGCAGCTTGCCAGGGGGCGGTACCGGGGAGCTGTTTTTT. Amino acid sequence: CASSLPGGGTGELFF.

This clonotype has a handful of counts. This chain uses TRBV29-1 with TRBJ2-2; no reliable D call. Trimming took off 1 base at V and 1 base at J, with 13 bases between the two ends. The CDR3 is 16 residues long. The germline gives CDR1 SQVTM, CDR2 ANQGSEA. In DNA, the CDR3 is TGCAGCGTTGAAGGGTGGCCGGCTGAGAACACCGGGGAGCTGTTTTTT. It is translated as CSVEGWPAENTGELFF.

This clonotype was seen many times. This sequence joins TRBV29-1 and TRBJ1-1; perhaps TRBD1 as D (5 bases). CDR1 and CDR2 (germline): SQVTM, ANQGSEA. This CDR3 spans 17 amino acids. V shed 6 bases and J shed 0 bases, with 23 bases lying between them. The CDR3 bases are TGCAGCGTCGAGGGGTTGTTAGGAGGCAGACTGAACACTGAAGCTTTCTTT. Encoded protein: CSVEGLLGGRLNTEAFF.

This clonotype has ten or more counts. This chain links TRBV30 with TRBJ1-1; D is perhaps TRBD1 (6 bases). V was pared by 0 bases and J by 5 bases, with 13 bases between. CDR3 length equals 14 residues. The germline gives CDR1 GTSNPN, CDR2 SVGIG (reference sequence). CDR3 sequence: CAWSVMGARTEAFF. The DNA for the CDR3 is TGTGCCTGGAGTGTCATGGGGGCACGGACTGAAGCTTTCTTT.

This clonotype was found many times. This chain joins TRBV30 and TRBJ2-3; possibly TRBD2 for D (5 bases). The CDR3 length is 15 residues. V lost 0 bases and J lost 0, with 10 bases in between. Germline V lookup: CDR1 GTSNPN, CDR2 SVGIG (reference sequence). CDR3 sequence: CAWSVRLQSTDTQYF. The CDR3, as DNA: TGTGCCTGGAGTGTACGACTACAGAGCACAGATACGCAGTATTTT.

This sequence joins TRBV7-9 and TRBJ2-7, with D possibly TRBD1 on 6 matching bases. Germline assignment: CDR1 SEHNR and CDR2 FQNEAQ (reference sequence). The V end was cut by 5 bases, the J end by 5 bases, with 19 bases between. The CDR3 is 15 residues long. DNA for the CDR3: TGTGCCAGCAGCCCTAGGACAGATATCTCGCACGAGCAGTACTTC. Its translation is CASSPRTDISHEQYF.

This clonotype was detected many times. The V and J genes are TRBV7-2 and TRBJ2-1, with 9 bases that match TRBD2. This CDR3 has 14 residues. Germline V lookup: CDR1 SGHTA, CDR2 FQGNSA. Germline trimming cut 6 bases from V and 4 bases from J; bases unmatched to any gene: 4. The CDR3 region is CASRGLAPYNEQFF. The CDR3 DNA sequence: TGTGCCAGCAGGGGACTAGCCCCATACAATGAGCAGTTCTTC.

As regards this clonotype: The junction departs from the called germline gene at one end, perhaps through a read error. This sequence joins TRBV19 and TRBJ1-5, with TRBD1 matching over 9 bases. This CDR3 comprises 14 residues. CDR1 is LNHDA, CDR2 SQIVND, per germline (reference sequence). Here the CDR3 DNA reads TGTGCCAGTAGTGTTACAGGGGGCAAGCAGCCCCAGCATTTT. Translation: CASSVTGGKQPQHF. The complete variable domain, with remaining parts taken from reference TRBV19 and TRBJ1-5, reads DGGITQSPKYLFRKEGQNVTLSCEQNLNHDAMYWYRQDPGQGLRLIYYSQIVNDFQKGDIAEGYSVSREKKESFPLTVTSAQKNPTAFYLCASSVTGGKQPQHFGDGTRLSIL.

The sample holds a few counts of this clonotype. This chain uses TRBV5-4 with TRBJ2-1; TRBD2 matches at 12 bases. The CDR3 consists of 17 residues. With 0 bases clipped from V and 7 bases from J, the junction kept 8 bases outside the gene matches. Germline CDR1 SGHNT, CDR2 YYREEE (reference sequence). The CDR3 DNA reads TGTGCCAGCAGCTTGGGGTCTAGCGGGAGGGTCCCTAATGAGCAGTTCTTC. Translation: CASSLGSSGRVPNEQFF.

This clonotype was detected only once. Since a much larger clone is just one base distant, this may be a read error. This chain uses TRBV3-1 with TRBJ2-1; D remains unclear. The V gene lost 1 base and the J gene lost 13 bases, with 14 bases spanning the gap. Germline V gives CDR1 LGHDT, CDR2 YNNKEL (reference sequence). There are 13 residues in the CDR3. This CDR3 reads CASSQGRQETQFF. CDR3 nucleotides: TGTGCCAGCAGCCAAGGGCGCCAAGAGACCCAGTTCTTC.

This clonotype occurred many times. The chain has TRBV10-1 and TRBJ2-1, with 12 bases fitting TRBD2. The CDR3 totals 15 residues. CDR1 and CDR2 (germline): WNHNN, SYGVQD (reference sequence). After removal of 4 bases from V and 7 bases from J, the junction contained 5 bases not matched to a gene. This CDR3 reads CASSVSSGRVNEQFF. The CDR3 coding sequence is TGCGCCAGCAGTGTGTCTAGCGGGAGGGTGAATGAGCAGTTCTTC.

This rearrangement joins TRBV19 to TRBJ2-1; TRBD2 matches 10 bases. Germline CDR1 reads LNHDA; CDR2 reads SQIVND (reference sequence). V was clipped by 3 bases and J by 3 bases; unmatched bases: 2. CDR3 length: 15 amino acids. The CDR3 DNA reads TGTGCCAGTAGTATCGGACTAGCGGTCTACAATGAGCAGTTCTTC. Translating it yields CASSIGLAVYNEQFF. Variable domain in full (rest from reference TRBV19 and TRBJ2-1): DGGITQSPKYLFRKEGQNVTLSCEQNLNHDAMYWYRQDPGQGLRLIYYSQIVNDFQKGDIAEGYSVSREKKESFPLTVTSAQKNPTAFYLCASSIGLAVYNEQFFGPGTRLTVL.

This clonotype showed up many times. The V gene is TRBV20-1, the J gene TRBJ2-3, with no clear D. The V end was cut by 1 base, the J end by 0 bases, with 11 bases between. The CDR3 totals 15 residues. Germline CDR1 and CDR2: DFQATT and SNEGSKA (reference sequence). The CDR3 here is CSARAPAASTDTQYF. The CDR3 bases are TGCAGTGCTAGAGCCCCCGCGGCTAGCACAGATACGCAGTATTTT.

Concerning this clonotype itself: A much more abundant neighbour one base away suggests this may be a read error. The gene calls are TRBV19 and TRBJ2-7; D perhaps matches TRBD2 (7 bases). Deletions cut 5 bases from V and 2 bases from J, with 16 bases between. The CDR3 spans 15 residues. The germline CDR1 and CDR2 sequences are LNHDA and SQIVND (reference sequence). CDR3: CASSESGTPPYEQYF. The CDR3 nucleotides read TGTGCCAGTAGTGAGAGCGGGACACCACCCTACGAGCAGTACTTC.

The table lists this clonotype with many counts. The chain links TRBV27 to TRBJ2-7; D perhaps matches TRBD2 (6 bases). Trimming cost V 7 bases and J 7 bases, with 29 bases left between them. Germline V lookup: CDR1 MNHEY, CDR2 SMNVEV (reference sequence). The length of the CDR3 is 17 residues. CDR3 in DNA: TGTGCCAGCATGACTATCTCCGGGACTCCGGGCGTGGGGGAGCAGTACTTC. Residues: CASMTISGTPGVGEQYF.

The rearrangement joins TRBV18 to TRBJ1-3; D is unresolved. Germline CDR1 KGHSH, CDR2 LQKENI. V was cut by 2 bases and J by 0 bases, with 11 bases left in between. CDR3 length: 16 residues. CDR3 protein: CASSPFLEVSGNTIYF. The CDR3, as DNA: TGTGCCAGCTCACCATTTTTGGAGGTCTCTGGAAACACCATATATTTT. Combining the CDR3 with reference TRBV18 and TRBJ1-3 gives the whole variable domain NAGVMQNPRHLVRRRGQEARLRCSPMKGHSHVYWYRQLPEEGLKFMVYLQKENIIDESGMPKERFSAEFPKEGPSILRIQQVVRGDSAAYFCASSPFLEVSGNTIYFGEGSWLTVV.

As concerns this clonotype: This sequence is one base from a far larger clone and is likely a read error. The chain uses TRBV11-2 and TRBJ2-1, with 9 nucleotides matching TRBD1. CDR1 is SGHAT, CDR2 FQNNGV, per germline. The CDR3 has 14 residues. V dropped 1 base and J dropped 10; count of bases not matched to a gene: 5. The CDR3 nucleotides are TGTGCCAGCAGCTTAGTGGGGACAGGGATCGAGCAGTTCTTC. Translating it yields CASSLVGTGIEQFF.

This clonotype was counted only a few times. The chain uses TRBV7-2 and TRBJ1-3; D gene unclear. Trimming stripped 5 bases from V and 7 bases from J, with 9 bases between. Germline loops: CDR1 SGHTA, CDR2 FQGNSA. This CDR3 is built from 12 residues. The CDR3 region has the DNA TGTGCCAGCAGCGTAGATGGGAACACCATATATTTT. The encoded protein is CASSVDGNTIYF.

This clonotype came up a few times. In DNA, the CDR3 is TGCGCCAGCAGCCCGAGAGACAGCAACAATCAGCCCCAGCATTTT. Protein product: CASSPRDSNNQPQHF. This chain links TRBV5-1 with TRBJ1-5, with D possibly being TRBD1 (5 bases). The CDR3 loop spans 15 amino acids. Germline-derived CDR1 and CDR2 are SGHRS and YFSETQ. Trimming stripped 4 bases from V and 3 bases from J, with 14 bases between.

This clonotype was recorded many times. The chain is built from TRBV15 and TRBJ2-1, with 9 nucleotides matching TRBD1. From germline, CDR1 is LNHNV and CDR2 YYDKDF (reference sequence). J was trimmed by 8 bases and V by 9 bases; bases with no gene match: 8. The length of the CDR3 is 13 residues. The CDR3 loop reads CATRTGARHEQFF. CDR3 DNA sequence: TGTGCCACTAGGACAGGGGCAAGGCATGAGCAGTTCTTC.

The chain links TRBV3-1 to TRBJ2-1; 7 bases match TRBD2. Trimming at V came to 4 bases and at J to 9 bases, leaving 9 bases not matched to a gene. Germline V CDR1 and CDR2: LGHDT, YNNKEL (reference sequence). The CDR3 length is 14 residues. The DNA for the CDR3 is TGTGCCAGCAGCCCGCCAAGCTCGGGGGGTGAGCAGTTCTTC. Its translation is CASSPPSSGGEQFF.

This clonotype was observed many times. The V call is TRBV19, the J call TRBJ2-7; TRBD1 aligns across 10 bases. The germline gives CDR1 LNHDA, CDR2 SQIVND (reference sequence). The CDR3 totals 14 residues. The V and J ends lost 6 bases and 3 bases, in that order; junction bases with no gene match: 5. CDR3 region: CASRPGQGIYEQYF. In nucleotides, the CDR3 is TGTGCCAGTAGACCGGGACAGGGGATCTACGAGCAGTACTTC.

The gene calls are TRBV7-2 and TRBJ2-7; TRBD1 might be the D (5 bases). Deletions cut 9 bases from V and 1 base from J, with 13 bases between. CDR3 size: 13 residues. From germline, CDR1 is SGHTA and CDR2 FQGNSA. CDR3 residues: CASKIRESYEQYF. The CDR3 bases are TGTGCCAGTAAAATCAGGGAATCCTACGAGCAGTACTTC.

Notes on this clonotype: This may be a read error: a much more frequent sequence differs by one nucleotide. The rearrangement joins TRBV11-2 to TRBJ2-1; TRBD1 matches at 9 bases. Germline V gene lookup returns CDR1 SGHAT and CDR2 FQNNGV. The CDR3 spans 16 residues. CDR3 nucleotides: TGTGCCAGCAGATTGGGACAGGGTAACTCCTACGATGAGCAGTTCTTC. The encoded protein is CASRLGQGNSYDEQFF. The full variable domain, rest sourced from reference TRBV11-2 and TRBJ2-1, is EAGVAQSPRYKIIEKRQSVAFWCNPISGHATLYWYQQILGQGPKLLIQFQNNGVVDDSQLPKDRFSAERLKGVDSTLKIQPAKLEDSAVYLCASRLGQGNSYDEQFFGPGTRLTVL.